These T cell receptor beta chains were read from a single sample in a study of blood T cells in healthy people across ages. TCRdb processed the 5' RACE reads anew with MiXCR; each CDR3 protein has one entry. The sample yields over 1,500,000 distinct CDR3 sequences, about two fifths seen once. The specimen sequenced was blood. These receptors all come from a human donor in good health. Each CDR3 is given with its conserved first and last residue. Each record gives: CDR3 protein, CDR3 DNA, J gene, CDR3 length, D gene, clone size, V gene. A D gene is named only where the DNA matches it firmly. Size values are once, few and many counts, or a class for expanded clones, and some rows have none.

CATSRDSVSSYEQYF,TGTGCCACCAGCAGAGATAGTGTCAGCTCCTACGAGCAGTACTTC,TRBJ2-7,15,-,few,TRBV15
CSAQWVRGTQYF,TGCAGTGCCCAGTGGGTCCGGGGGACGCAGTATTTT,TRBJ2-3,12,-,few,TRBV20-1
CASSPGDGGGGYTF,TGTGCCAGCAGCCCCGGTGACGGAGGAGGAGGCTACACCTTC,TRBJ1-2,14,-,few,TRBV12-3/TRBV12-4
CASSPRGSGSYEQYF,TGTGCCAGCAGCCCCCGAGGTAGCGGGAGCTACGAGCAGTACTTC,TRBJ2-7,15,TRBD2,-,TRBV7-2
CATRGQGGTQYF,TGTGCCACAAGAGGACAAGGGGGGACCCAGTACTTC,TRBJ2-5,12,-,-,TRBV24-1
CASSPGFGAYEQYF,TGCGCCAGCAGCCCCGGTTTCGGAGCCTACGAGCAGTACTTC,TRBJ2-7,14,-,-,TRBV5-1
CTSSSGSGDLIETQYF,TGCACCAGCAGCTCGGGTAGCGGGGACCTCATCGAGACCCAGTACTTC,TRBJ2-5,16,TRBD2,-,TRBV5-1
CASSADSKETQYF,TGCGCCAGCAGCGCGGACAGTAAAGAGACCCAGTACTTC,TRBJ2-5,13,-,-,TRBV5-1
CSVEGSQGNEQYF,TGCAGCGTTGAAGGTTCACAGGGGAACGAGCAGTACTTC,TRBJ2-7,13,TRBD1,-,TRBV29-1
CASSLWGLAASSGANVLTF,TGTGCCAGCAGCCTCTGGGGGCTGGCGGCTAGCTCTGGGGCCAATGTCCTGACTTTC,TRBJ2-6,19,-,-,TRBV4-2
CASSLQDPAAYEQYF,TGTGCCAGCAGCCTTCAGGACCCCGCGGCCTACGAGCAGTACTTC,TRBJ2-7,15,-,few,TRBV11-2
CASSFQGPPIHRYGYTF,TGTGCCAGCAGTTTTCAGGGCCCCCCGATCCACAGATATGGCTACACCTTC,TRBJ1-2,17,-,-,TRBV6-5
CAISDPYREQFF,TGTGCCATCAGTGATCCGTACAGGGAGCAGTTCTTC,TRBJ2-1,12,-,few,TRBV10-3
CASRRTTKYQETQYF,TGTGCCAGCAGAAGGACAACAAAGTACCAAGAGACCCAGTACTTC,TRBJ2-5,15,-,-,TRBV6-5
CASSPQPSGGAPEQYF,TGTGCCAGCAGCCCTCAGCCGAGCGGGGGGGCCCCCGAGCAGTACTTC,TRBJ2-7,16,TRBD2,few,TRBV9
CASSLDIQGVEGYTF,TGTGCCAGCAGCTTAGACATACAGGGGGTAGAGGGCTACACCTTC,TRBJ1-2,15,TRBD1,-,TRBV7-2
CASSQDTGGSGGYTF,TGTGCCAGCAGCCAAGACACAGGGGGAAGTGGTGGCTACACCTTC,TRBJ1-2,15,TRBD1,-,TRBV3-1
CASSSGSSAFF,TGTGCCAGCAGTTCGGGGAGTTCGGCTTTCTTT,TRBJ1-1,11,-,-,TRBV12-3/TRBV12-4
CASSFLIRPTEAFF,TGTGCCAGCAGCTTTTTAATCAGGCCCACTGAAGCTTTCTTT,TRBJ1-1,14,-,-,TRBV13
CASSWVRGAETQYF,TGCGCCAGCAGCTGGGTCAGGGGCGCGGAGACCCAGTACTTC,TRBJ2-5,14,-,-,TRBV5-1
CATSTTGAARGRGCTF,TGTGCCACCAGCACCACAGGGGCCGCTCGAGGTCGTGGCTGCACCTTC,TRBJ1-2,16,TRBD1,-,TRBV24-1
CASSPGTVSLYEQYF,TGTGCCAGCAGCCCCGGGACAGTATCCCTCTACGAGCAGTACTTC,TRBJ2-7,15,TRBD1,-,TRBV12-3/TRBV12-4
CSASTAMNTEAFF,TGCAGTGCTAGTACGGCAATGAACACTGAAGCTTTCTTT,TRBJ1-1,13,-,many,TRBV20-1
CSAKSRVNEQYF,TGCAGTGCTAAATCCAGGGTTAACGAGCAGTACTTC,TRBJ2-7,12,-,few,TRBV20-1
CATFDSFSNQPQHF,TGTGCCACATTCGACAGTTTTAGCAATCAGCCCCAGCATTTT,TRBJ1-5,14,-,-,TRBV10-3
CVSSDAEPSYGYTF,TGTGTCAGCAGTGACGCCGAACCATCGTATGGCTACACCTTC,TRBJ1-2,14,-,-,TRBV6-1
CASSLDSGRFSSDEQFF,TGTGCCAGCAGCTTAGATTCGGGGCGATTTTCCAGTGATGAGCAGTTCTTC,TRBJ2-1,17,-,-,TRBV11-3
CASTLKPTLNYGYTF,TGTGCCAGCACCCTTAAACCGACGCTTAACTATGGCTACACCTTC,TRBJ1-2,15,-,-,TRBV11-2
CSAITGGDTEAFF,TGCAGTGCTATTACAGGGGGGGACACTGAAGCTTTCTTT,TRBJ1-1,13,TRBD1,-,TRBV20-1
CASSLGVGQYF,TGTGCCAGCAGCCTAGGGGTCGGGCAGTACTTC,TRBJ2-5,11,-,few,TRBV12-3/TRBV12-4
CASSRGDRGHGYTF,TGTGCCAGCAGCCGCGGGGACAGGGGGCATGGCTACACCTTC,TRBJ1-2,14,TRBD1,-,TRBV6-5
CTTSRDKAEPNQPQHF,TGTACCACCAGCAGAGATAAGGCAGAGCCAAATCAGCCCCAGCATTTT,TRBJ1-5,16,-,few,TRBV15
CASSLFDGDGSPLHF,TGTGCCAGCAGCTTATTTGACGGCGACGGTTCACCCCTCCACTTT,TRBJ1-6,15,-,-,TRBV7-9
CASSDSTGNNSPLHF,TGTGCCAGCAGTGACTCGACAGGGAATAATTCACCCCTCCACTTT,TRBJ1-6,15,TRBD1,-,TRBV6-4
CASVFRASRGYEQYF,TGTGCCAGCGTCTTTCGGGCCTCGCGGGGCTACGAGCAGTACTTC,TRBJ2-7,15,-,-,TRBV6-2/TRBV6-3
CATSDWTGSGELFF,TGTGCCACCAGTGATTGGACAGGGTCCGGGGAGCTGTTTTTT,TRBJ2-2,14,TRBD1,few,TRBV24-1
CASSLGQSASPLHF,TGCGCCAGCAGCTTGGGACAGTCCGCTTCACCCCTCCACTTT,TRBJ1-6,14,-,-,TRBV5-1
CASSLDSTLSSYEQYF,TGTGCCAGCAGCTTAGATTCGACTCTGAGCTCCTACGAGCAGTACTTC,TRBJ2-7,16,-,-,TRBV11-2
CAISDRSNQPQHF,TGTGCCATCAGTGATCGTAGCAATCAGCCCCAGCATTTT,TRBJ1-5,13,-,-,TRBV10-3
CASSLATPNTEAFF,TGCGCCAGCAGCTTGGCCACGCCAAACACTGAAGCTTTCTTT,TRBJ1-1,14,-,few,TRBV5-1
CSVEGPGAPDTQYF,TGCAGCGTTGAAGGCCCCGGGGCTCCAGATACGCAGTATTTT,TRBJ2-3,14,-,-,TRBV29-1
CSVRLSGANVLTF,TGCAGCGTGCGGCTATCGGGGGCCAACGTCCTGACTTTC,TRBJ2-6,13,-,-,TRBV29-1
CASSLARTLEAFF,TGTGCCAGCAGCTTAGCGAGGACCCTTGAAGCTTTCTTT,TRBJ1-1,13,-,-,TRBV7-9
CSARGDRDRGNGYTF,TGCAGTGCTAGAGGGGACCGGGACAGGGGGAATGGCTACACCTTC,TRBJ1-2,15,TRBD1,-,TRBV20-1
CASGGTGGFVTQYF,TGTGCCAGCGGAGGGACAGGGGGCTTCGTGACCCAGTACTTC,TRBJ2-5,14,TRBD1,-,TRBV7-9
CASSLRLDPDTQYF,TGTGCCAGCAGCTTAAGACTAGACCCAGATACGCAGTATTTT,TRBJ2-3,14,-,few,TRBV7-2
CASSRTLGYTF,TGTGCCAGCAGCAGAACCCTAGGCTACACCTTC,TRBJ1-2,11,-,-,TRBV7-2
CASSQVWRDRDNEKLFF,TGCGCCAGCAGCCAAGTGTGGAGGGATAGGGATAATGAAAAACTGTTTTTT,TRBJ1-4,17,-,-,TRBV4-1
CSVAGIRPCEQYF,TGCAGCGTTGCGGGAATCCGGCCCTGCGAGCAGTACTTC,TRBJ2-7,13,-,once,TRBV29-1
CASSSVPTHSKETQYF,TGTGCCAGCAGCTCAGTCCCAACTCACTCGAAGGAGACCCAGTACTTC,TRBJ2-5,16,-,-,TRBV7-3
CASSLGVGIDGYTF,TGTGCCAGCAGCTTAGGTGTTGGGATTGATGGCTACACCTTC,TRBJ1-2,14,-,few,TRBV7-9
CTTSTSGGLQETQYF,TGTACCACCAGCACTAGCGGGGGGCTTCAAGAGACCCAGTACTTC,TRBJ2-5,15,TRBD2,-,TRBV15
CASSQRGRSEAFF,TGTGCCAGCAGCCAACGCGGACGGTCTGAAGCTTTCTTT,TRBJ1-1,13,-,-,TRBV7-9
CASGPTGALYEQYF,TGTGCCAGCGGACCGACAGGGGCTCTGTACGAGCAGTACTTC,TRBJ2-7,14,TRBD1,once,TRBV12-3/TRBV12-4
CSVATRVTDTQYF,TGCAGCGTTGCCACGCGGGTCACAGATACGCAGTATTTT,TRBJ2-3,13,-,few,TRBV29-1
CSVDLTGGREAFF,TGCAGCGTCGATCTCACAGGGGGCCGTGAAGCTTTCTTT,TRBJ1-1,13,TRBD1,-,TRBV29-1
CSVASRGGGYTF,TGCAGCGTTGCCAGCAGGGGTGGTGGCTACACCTTC,TRBJ1-2,12,-,-,TRBV29-1
CASSAGEGANEQFF,TGCGCCAGCAGCGCCGGGGAGGGGGCCAATGAGCAGTTCTTC,TRBJ2-1,14,-,few,TRBV5-1
CASSLGSLSGFF,TGTGCCAGCAGTTTAGGGAGCCTTAGTGGGTTCTTC,TRBJ2-1,12,-,few,TRBV12-3/TRBV12-4
CASSWGRGNQETQYF,TGCGCCAGCAGCTGGGGACGAGGGAACCAAGAGACCCAGTACTTC,TRBJ2-5,15,-,few,TRBV5-1